A selection of T cell receptor beta chains follows, all from one sample in a study of blood T cell repertoires in COVID-19. Only in-frame clones appear in the TCRdb table, and some are missing; sequencing was by immunoSEQ multiplex PCR. In the table there are around 94,000 clones, about 85% of which are singletons. Material: peripheral blood. The receptor set was obtained from a woman aged 45-60 years with COVID-19, enrolled during active disease. The conserved cysteine and the conserved F or W are not part of the CDR3 here. The D gene is left open where the match is weak. Clone size is shown for a subset of rows, as once, few, many or a class of expanded clone.

d_call,j_call,clone_size,v_call,cdr3_aa
TRBD2,TRBJ2-1,-,TRBV7-6,ASSNTGTSGGSSYNEQF
TRBD1,TRBJ1-3,-,TRBV11-3,ASSLGGDSSGNTIY
-,TRBJ2-5,-,TRBV5-4,ASSFPRESEAQY
-,TRBJ2-7,-,TRBV10-3,AISRDSSSDEQY
-,TRBJ1-6,-,TRBV9,ASRREGRDSPLH
-,TRBJ2-2,-,TRBV3-1/TRBV3-2,ASSLARTGELF
-,TRBJ2-2,-,TRBV5-1,ASSLVGLTGELF
-,TRBJ2-5,-,TRBV2,ASSGETQETQY
TRBD1,TRBJ1-5,-,TRBV2,ASSGGTGYSNQPQH
-,TRBJ2-7,-,TRBV5-6,ASSLETAYEQY
-,TRBJ1-1,-,TRBV30,AWSVPGRVEAF
-,TRBJ2-1,-,TRBV5-1,ASSSTSNLYNEQF
-,TRBJ1-2,-,TRBV3-1/TRBV3-2,ASSQEFQGRYGYT
TRBD1,TRBJ1-4,-,TRBV2,ASSGQGGEKLF
-,TRBJ2-7,-,TRBV11-3,ASSPGGQWGYEQY
-,TRBJ2-1,once,TRBV27,ASSPPNSGDEQF
TRBD2,TRBJ2-1,-,TRBV5-4,ASSRSGGSYNEQF
-,TRBJ2-5,-,TRBV18,ASSLTSDETQY
TRBD1,TRBJ2-7,-,TRBV5-4,ASSLGAGGAYEQY
TRBD1,TRBJ1-1,once,TRBV5-4,ASSRDRENTEAF
-,TRBJ2-1,once,TRBV6-4,ASSEQGGGNEQF
-,TRBJ1-3,-,TRBV5-4,ASSRQGTAGNTIY
TRBD2,TRBJ2-7,-,TRBV15,ATSIGLAGTSSYEQY
-,TRBJ1-5,-,TRBV6-5,ASSYSGVGGQPQH
-,TRBJ1-5,-,TRBV30,AWSVWGDPNQPQH
-,TRBJ2-1,-,TRBV19,ASSIEKGVISYNEQF
TRBD1,TRBJ2-7,-,TRBV6-5,ASRGTGVVYEQY
-,TRBJ1-2,once,TRBV29-1,SVVRQGKDGYT
-,TRBJ1-5,-,TRBV6-5,ASSRQSNSNQPQH
-,TRBJ2-2,once,TRBV27,ASSSIRLISNTGELF
-,TRBJ2-2,-,TRBV19,ASRNNGGGINTGELF
-,TRBJ1-1,-,TRBV14,ASSLTGTEAF
TRBD2,TRBJ2-2,-,TRBV7-3,ASSQPGLENTGELF
TRBD1,TRBJ2-7,-,TRBV19,ASSGTGAYEQY
-,TRBJ2-5,-,TRBV4-2,ASSQDGVSQETQY
TRBD1,TRBJ2-5,-,TRBV14,ASSYRPGQGQETQY
TRBD1,TRBJ2-4,-,TRBV7-9,ASSLGQGNIQY
-,TRBJ2-5,-,TRBV21-1,ASSIRPGQGLWETQY
TRBD1,TRBJ1-2,-,TRBV28,ASSWTGGANYGYT
TRBD1,TRBJ1-1,-,TRBV9,ASSVGTGRDTEAF
TRBD2,TRBJ2-1,-,TRBV19,ASSIWALAGGYNEQF
-,TRBJ1-6,few,TRBV7-9,ASSPGAADSYNSPLH
-,TRBJ2-5,-,TRBV7-5,ARQLDRAQETQY
TRBD1,TRBJ2-7,-,TRBV3-1/TRBV3-2,ASSQDPGQAKDTYEQY
-,TRBJ2-5,-,TRBV7-9,ASSLAGGLETQY
TRBD1,TRBJ2-7,-,TRBV7-3,ASSLDRGNEQY
TRBD2,TRBJ2-7,-,TRBV27,ASRRGGHEQY
TRBD1,TRBJ1-1,few,TRBV19,ASSTDRVVLTDTEAF
-,TRBJ1-2,-,TRBV5-6,ASSPTAGPDYGYT
-,TRBJ1-5,few,TRBV30,AWSEGGRQPQH
-,TRBJ2-4,-,TRBV12-3/TRBV12-4,ASSLKLIQY
-,TRBJ2-3,-,TRBV4-2,ASSQDSGSSTDTQY
-,TRBJ1-3,medium-sized,TRBV11-3,AIFRGVRNTIY
TRBD1,TRBJ2-7,-,TRBV6-5,ASGRVGQGYEQY